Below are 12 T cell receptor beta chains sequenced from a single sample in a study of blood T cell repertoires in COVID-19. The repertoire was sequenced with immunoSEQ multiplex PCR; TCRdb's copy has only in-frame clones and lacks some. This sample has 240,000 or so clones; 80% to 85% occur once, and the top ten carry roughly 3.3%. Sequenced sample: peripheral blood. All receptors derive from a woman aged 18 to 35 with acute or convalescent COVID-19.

In nucleotides, the CDR3 is TGTGCCAGCAGCGTAGGATCCGGGACTAGCGTGTCCTACGAGCAGTACTTC. Translating it yields CASSVGSGTSVSYEQYF. The V gene is TRBV9, the J gene TRBJ2-7, with 10 bases fitting TRBD2. Per the germline V gene, CDR1 is SGDLS and CDR2 is YYNGEE. CDR3 length equals 17 residues. Trimming took 0 bases from V and 1 from J; bases not matched to a gene: 7.

CDR3 region: CASSLGQARAETQYF. In nucleotides, the CDR3 is TGTGCCAGCAGCTTAGGACAGGCCAGGGCAGAGACCCAGTACTTC. This chain links TRBV7-9 with TRBJ2-5; D possibly corresponds to TRBD1 (6 bases). Germline CDR1 reads SEHNR; CDR2 reads FQNEAQ (reference sequence). The CDR3 has 15 amino acids. Trimming pared 1 base from V and 4 bases from J, leaving 13 bases between. The full variable domain, in which reference TRBV7-9 and TRBJ2-5 provide the parts outside the CDR3, is DTGVSQNPRHKITKRGQNVTFRCDPISEHNRLYWYRQTLGQGPEFLTYFQNEAQLEKSRLLSDRFSAERPKGSFSTLEIQRTEQGDSAMYLCASSLGQARAETQYFGPGTRLLVL.

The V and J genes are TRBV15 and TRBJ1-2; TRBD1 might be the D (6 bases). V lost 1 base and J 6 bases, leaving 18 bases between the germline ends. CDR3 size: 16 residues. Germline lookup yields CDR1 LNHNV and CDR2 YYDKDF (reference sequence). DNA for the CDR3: TGTGCCACCAGCAGAGTTATCAGTAGGCAGGGGAATGGCTACACCTTC. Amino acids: CATSRVISRQGNGYTF. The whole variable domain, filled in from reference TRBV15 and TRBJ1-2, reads DAMVIQNPRYQVTQFGKPVTLSCSQTLNHNVMYWYQQKSSQAPKLLFHYYDKDFNNEADTPDNFQSRRPNTSFCFLDIRSPGLGDTAMYLCATSRVISRQGNGYTFGSGTRLTVV.

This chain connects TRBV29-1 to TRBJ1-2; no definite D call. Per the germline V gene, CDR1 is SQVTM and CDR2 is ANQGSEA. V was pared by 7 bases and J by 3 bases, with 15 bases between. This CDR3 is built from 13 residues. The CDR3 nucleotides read TGCAGCGCCAAACCTACCCGGGACTATGGCTACACCTTC. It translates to CSAKPTRDYGYTF. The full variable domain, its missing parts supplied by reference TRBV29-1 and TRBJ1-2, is SAVISQKPSRDICQRGTSLTIQCQVDSQVTMMFWYRQQPGQSLTLIATANQGSEATYESGFVIDKFPISRPNLTFSTLTVSNMSPEDSSIYLCSAKPTRDYGYTFGSGTRLTVV.

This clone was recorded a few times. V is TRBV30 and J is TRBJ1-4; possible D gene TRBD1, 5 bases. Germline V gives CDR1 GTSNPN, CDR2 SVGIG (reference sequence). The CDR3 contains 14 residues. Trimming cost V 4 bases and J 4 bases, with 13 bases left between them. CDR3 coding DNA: TGTGCCTGGAACCCGAAGGGACTTAATGAAAAACTGTTTTTT. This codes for CAWNPKGLNEKLFF.

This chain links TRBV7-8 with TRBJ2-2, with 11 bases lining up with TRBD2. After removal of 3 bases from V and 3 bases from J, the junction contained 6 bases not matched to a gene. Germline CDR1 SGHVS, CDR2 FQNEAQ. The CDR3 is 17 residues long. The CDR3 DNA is TGTGCCAGCAGCTTTGGGCTAGCGGGAGGTTACACCGGGGAGCTGTTTTTT. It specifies CASSFGLAGGYTGELFF.

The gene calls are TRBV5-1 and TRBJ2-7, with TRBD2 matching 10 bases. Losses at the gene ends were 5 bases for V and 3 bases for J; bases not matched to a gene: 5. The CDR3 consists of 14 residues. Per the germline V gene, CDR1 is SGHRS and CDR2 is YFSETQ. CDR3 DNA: TGCGCCAGCAGTGTAGGGACTAGCGACTACGAGCAGTACTTC. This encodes CASSVGTSDYEQYF.

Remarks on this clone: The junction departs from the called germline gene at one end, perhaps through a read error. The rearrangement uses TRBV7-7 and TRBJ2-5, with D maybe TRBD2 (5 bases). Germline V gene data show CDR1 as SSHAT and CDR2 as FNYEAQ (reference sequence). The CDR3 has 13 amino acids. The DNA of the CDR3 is TGTGCTAGCAGCTTTCCCGGGGAAGAGACCCAGTACTTC. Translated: CASSFPGEETQYF.

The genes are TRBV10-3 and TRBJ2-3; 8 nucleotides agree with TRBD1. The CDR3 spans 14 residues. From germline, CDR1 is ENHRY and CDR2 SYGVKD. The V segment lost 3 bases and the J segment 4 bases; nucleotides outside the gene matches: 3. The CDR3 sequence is CAISDPTGADTQYF. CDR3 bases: TGTGCCATCAGTGACCCGACAGGGGCAGATACGCAGTATTTT.

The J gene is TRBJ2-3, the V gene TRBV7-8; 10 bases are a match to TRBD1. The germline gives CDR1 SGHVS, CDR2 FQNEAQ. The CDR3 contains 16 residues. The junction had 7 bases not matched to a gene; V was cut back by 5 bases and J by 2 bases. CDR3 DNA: TGTGCCAGCAGCCGAGGGGGACAGGGGTACACAGATACGCAGTATTTT. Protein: CASSRGGQGYTDTQYF.

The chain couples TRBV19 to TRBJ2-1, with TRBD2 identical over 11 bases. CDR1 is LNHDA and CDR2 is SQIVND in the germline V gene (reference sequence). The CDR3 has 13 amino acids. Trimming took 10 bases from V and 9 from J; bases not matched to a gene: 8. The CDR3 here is CATKVLAGVEQFF. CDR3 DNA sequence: TGTGCCACCAAGGTACTAGCGGGAGTTGAGCAGTTCTTC.

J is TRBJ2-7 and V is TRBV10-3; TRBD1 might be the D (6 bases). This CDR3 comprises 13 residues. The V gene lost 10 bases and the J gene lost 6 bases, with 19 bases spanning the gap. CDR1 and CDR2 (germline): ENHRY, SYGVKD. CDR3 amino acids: CATEELQGAEQYF. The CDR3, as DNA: TGTGCCACCGAAGAACTACAGGGTGCCGAGCAGTACTTC.